A selection of T cell receptor beta chains follows, all from one sample in a study of blood T cell repertoires in COVID-19. Clones were sequenced by immunoSEQ multiplex PCR, and TCRdb holds only the in-frame ones, with some missing. Here the sample spans some 330,000 clones, around 89% being singletons. Sequencing was performed on peripheral blood. All receptors derive from a woman aged 50 to 60 with active or convalescent COVID-19. The CDR3 runs from the conserved cysteine through the conserved F or W. Each record gives: J gene, V gene, CDR3 protein.

>TRBJ2-3|TRBV7-2
CASSFPGGRTDTQYF
>TRBJ2-7|TRBV19
CASSKTLTGRSYEQYF
>TRBJ2-3|TRBV5-4
CASSPGAGGTDTQYF
>TRBJ2-3|TRBV6-4
CASSDAGTDTQYF
>TRBJ1-2|TRBV29-1
CSQRDPNYGYTF
>TRBJ2-2|TRBV5-5
CASSLGRDKNTGELFF
>TRBJ2-1|TRBV18
CASSPTRENEQFF
>TRBJ2-5|TRBV5-3
CARSSPRFGLAAPQQETQYF
>TRBJ1-4|TRBV7-2
CASSSLGGEKLFF
>TRBJ2-1|TRBV28
CASSSPPDYTTNEQFF
>TRBJ2-2|TRBV7-9
CASSLPYVNDRENTGELFF
>TRBJ1-1|TRBV3-1/TRBV3-2
CASSQDIRGTEAFF
>TRBJ1-4|TRBV24-1
CATSDTGTGNEKLFF
>TRBJ2-7|TRBV5-1
CASSRTSGAYEQYF
>TRBJ2-7|TRBV5-4
CASSLVVGQGRFEQYF
>TRBJ1-4|TRBV5-1
CASSLGGTTNEKLFF
>TRBJ1-5|TRBV30
CAWNIADGVNQPQHF
>TRBJ2-7|TRBV27
CASQGLAGGEQYF
>TRBJ1-2|TRBV6-2/TRBV6-3
CASSPTVNYGYTF
>TRBJ2-7|TRBV10-3
CAISGRQGSSYEQYF
>TRBJ2-7|TRBV7-9
CASSLNTGGLGNEQYF
>TRBJ1-2|TRBV11-2
CASSSRRSNYGYTF
>TRBJ1-3|TRBV7-2
CASSLSRQTGIRGNTIYF
>TRBJ2-3|TRBV9
CASSAKLGVTDTQYF